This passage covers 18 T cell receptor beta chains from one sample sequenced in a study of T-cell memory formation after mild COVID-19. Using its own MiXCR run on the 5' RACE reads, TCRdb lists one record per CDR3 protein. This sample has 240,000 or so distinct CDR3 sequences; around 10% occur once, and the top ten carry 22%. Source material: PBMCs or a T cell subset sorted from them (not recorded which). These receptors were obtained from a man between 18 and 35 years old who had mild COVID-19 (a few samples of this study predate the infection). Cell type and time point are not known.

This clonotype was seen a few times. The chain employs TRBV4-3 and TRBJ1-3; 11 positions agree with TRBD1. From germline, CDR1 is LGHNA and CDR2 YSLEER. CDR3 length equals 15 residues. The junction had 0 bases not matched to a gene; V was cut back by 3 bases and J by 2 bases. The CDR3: CASSQDRGPGNTIYF. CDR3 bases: TGCGCCAGCAGCCAGGACAGGGGGCCTGGAAACACCATATATTTT.

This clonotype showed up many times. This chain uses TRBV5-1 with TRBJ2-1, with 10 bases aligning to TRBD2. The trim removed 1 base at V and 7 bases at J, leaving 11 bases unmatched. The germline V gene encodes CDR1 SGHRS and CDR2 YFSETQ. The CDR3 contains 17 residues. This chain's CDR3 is CASSLSSGGPPGNEQFF. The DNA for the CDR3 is TGCGCCAGCAGCTTGAGTAGCGGGGGGCCTCCTGGGAATGAGCAGTTCTTC.

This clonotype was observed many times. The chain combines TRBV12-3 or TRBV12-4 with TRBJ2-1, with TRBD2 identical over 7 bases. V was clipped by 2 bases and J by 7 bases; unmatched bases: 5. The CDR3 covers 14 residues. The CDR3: CASSLSASGNEQFF. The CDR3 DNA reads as TGTGCCAGCAGTTTATCGGCTAGCGGAAATGAGCAGTTCTTC.

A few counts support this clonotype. The CDR3 is CASSRSGGRHTGELFF. Here the CDR3 DNA reads TGTGCCAGCAGCCGAAGCGGGGGGAGGCACACCGGGGAGCTGTTTTTT. This chain joins TRBV7-2 and TRBJ2-2; 9 bases are a match to TRBD2. CDR1 and CDR2 from the germline V gene are SGHTA and FQGNSA. J was trimmed by 3 bases and V by 5 bases; bases with no gene match: 7. The CDR3 totals 16 residues.

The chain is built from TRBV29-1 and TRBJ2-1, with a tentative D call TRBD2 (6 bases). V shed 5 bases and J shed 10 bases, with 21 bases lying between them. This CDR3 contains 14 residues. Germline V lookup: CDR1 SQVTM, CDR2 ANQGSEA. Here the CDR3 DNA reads TGCAGCGTTAGCGCGGGGAAAGGATCAGACGAGCAGTTCTTC. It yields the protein CSVSAGKGSDEQFF.

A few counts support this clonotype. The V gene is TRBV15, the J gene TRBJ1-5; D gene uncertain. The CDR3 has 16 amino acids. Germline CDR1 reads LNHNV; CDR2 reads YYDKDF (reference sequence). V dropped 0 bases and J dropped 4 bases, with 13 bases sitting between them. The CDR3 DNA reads TGTGCCACCAGCAGAGATCGAGCGGGCTTTAATCAGCCCCAGCATTTT. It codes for CATSRDRAGFNQPQHF.

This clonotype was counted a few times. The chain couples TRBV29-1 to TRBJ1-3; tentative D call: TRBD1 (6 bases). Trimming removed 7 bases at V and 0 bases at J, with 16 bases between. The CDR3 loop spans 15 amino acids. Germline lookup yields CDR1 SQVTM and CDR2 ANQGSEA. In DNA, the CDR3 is TGCAGCGCCGGGGGGCCAGGAAACTCTGGAAACACCATATATTTT. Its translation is CSAGGPGNSGNTIYF.

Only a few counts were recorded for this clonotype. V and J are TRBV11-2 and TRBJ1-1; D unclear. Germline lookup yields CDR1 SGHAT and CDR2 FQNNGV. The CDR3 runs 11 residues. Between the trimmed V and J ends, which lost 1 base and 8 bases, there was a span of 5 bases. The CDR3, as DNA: TGTGCCAGCAGCTTAGCAGAAGAAGCTTTCTTT. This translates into CASSLAEEAFF.

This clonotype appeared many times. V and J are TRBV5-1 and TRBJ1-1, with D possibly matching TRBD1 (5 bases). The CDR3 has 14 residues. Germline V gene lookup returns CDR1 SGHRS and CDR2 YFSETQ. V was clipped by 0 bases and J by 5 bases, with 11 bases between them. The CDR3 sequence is CASSLGGGGTEAFF. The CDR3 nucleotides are TGCGCCAGCAGCTTGGGTGGGGGTGGAACTGAAGCTTTCTTT.

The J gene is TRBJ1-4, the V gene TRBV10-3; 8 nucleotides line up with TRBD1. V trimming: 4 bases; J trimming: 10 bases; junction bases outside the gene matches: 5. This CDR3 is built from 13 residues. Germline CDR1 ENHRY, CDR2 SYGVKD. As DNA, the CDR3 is TGTGCCATCAGTGTGGACAGGGAAGGAAAACTGTTTTTT. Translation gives CAISVDREGKLFF.

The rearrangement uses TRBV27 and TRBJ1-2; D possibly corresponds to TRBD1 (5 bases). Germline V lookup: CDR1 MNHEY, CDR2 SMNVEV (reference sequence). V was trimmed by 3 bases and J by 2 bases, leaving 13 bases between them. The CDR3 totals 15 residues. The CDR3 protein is CASSFNGHPNYGYTF. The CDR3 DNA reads TGTGCCAGCAGTTTCAACGGACACCCCAACTATGGCTACACCTTC.

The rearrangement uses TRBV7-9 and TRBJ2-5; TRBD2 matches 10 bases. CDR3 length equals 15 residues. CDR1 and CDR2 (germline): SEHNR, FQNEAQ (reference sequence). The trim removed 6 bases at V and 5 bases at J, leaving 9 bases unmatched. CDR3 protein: CASRSSGGGRETQYF. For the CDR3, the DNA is TGTGCCAGCAGGTCGAGCGGGGGGGGCCGGGAGACCCAGTACTTC. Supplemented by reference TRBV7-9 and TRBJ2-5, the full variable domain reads DTGVSQNPRHKITKRGQNVTFRCDPISEHNRLYWYRQTLGQGPEFLTYFQNEAQLEKSRLLSDRFSAERPKGSFSTLEIQRTEQGDSAMYLCASRSSGGGRETQYFGPGTRLLVL.

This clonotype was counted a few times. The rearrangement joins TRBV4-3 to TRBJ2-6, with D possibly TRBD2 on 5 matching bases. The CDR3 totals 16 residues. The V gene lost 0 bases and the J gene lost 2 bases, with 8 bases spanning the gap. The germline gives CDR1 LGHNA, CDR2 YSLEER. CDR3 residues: CASSQDSGTGANVLTF. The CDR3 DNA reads TGCGCCAGCAGCCAAGACTCCGGGACTGGGGCCAACGTCCTGACTTTC.

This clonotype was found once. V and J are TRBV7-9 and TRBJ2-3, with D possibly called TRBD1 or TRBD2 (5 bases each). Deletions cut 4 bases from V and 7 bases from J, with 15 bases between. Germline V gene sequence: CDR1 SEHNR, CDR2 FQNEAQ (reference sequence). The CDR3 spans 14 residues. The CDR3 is CASSSMPEGNTQYF. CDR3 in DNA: TGTGCCAGCAGCTCCATGCCCGAGGGGAATACGCAGTATTTT.

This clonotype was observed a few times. The CDR3 bases are TGTGCCAGCAGCTTAGAACGGAGGCTAGCGGGGGGCCTTACGCAGTATTTT. Its protein is CASSLERRLAGGLTQYF. The V call is TRBV7-2, the J call TRBJ2-3; 11 bases match TRBD2. Germline trimming cut 1 base from V and 8 bases from J; bases unmatched to any gene: 11. This CDR3 spans 17 amino acids. The V gene's germline CDR1 is SGHTA and CDR2 FQGNSA.

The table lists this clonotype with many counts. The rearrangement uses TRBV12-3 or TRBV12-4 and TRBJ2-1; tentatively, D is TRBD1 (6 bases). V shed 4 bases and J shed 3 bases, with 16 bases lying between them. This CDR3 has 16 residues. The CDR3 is CASSWYDRTYYNEQFF. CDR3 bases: TGTGCCAGCAGTTGGTACGACAGGACCTACTACAATGAGCAGTTCTTC.

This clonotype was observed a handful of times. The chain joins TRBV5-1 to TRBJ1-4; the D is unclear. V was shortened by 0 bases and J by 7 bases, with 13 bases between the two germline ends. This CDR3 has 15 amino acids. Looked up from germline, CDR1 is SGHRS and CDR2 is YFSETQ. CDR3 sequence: CASSLVGVIGEKLFF. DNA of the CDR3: TGCGCCAGCAGCTTGGTCGGGGTCATCGGTGAAAAACTGTTTTTT.

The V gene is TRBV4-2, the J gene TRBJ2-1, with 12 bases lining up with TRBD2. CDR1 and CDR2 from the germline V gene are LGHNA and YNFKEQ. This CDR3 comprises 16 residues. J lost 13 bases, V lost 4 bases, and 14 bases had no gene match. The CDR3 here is CASSPGASGGAFRQFF. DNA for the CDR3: TGTGCCAGCAGCCCGGGCGCTAGCGGGGGGGCGTTTAGACAGTTCTTC.